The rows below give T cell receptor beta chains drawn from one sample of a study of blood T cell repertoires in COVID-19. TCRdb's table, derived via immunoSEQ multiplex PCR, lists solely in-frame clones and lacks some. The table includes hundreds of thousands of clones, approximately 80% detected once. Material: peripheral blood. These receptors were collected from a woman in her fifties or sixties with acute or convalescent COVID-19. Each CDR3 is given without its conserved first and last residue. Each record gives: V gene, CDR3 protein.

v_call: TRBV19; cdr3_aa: ASSLINPRTDTQY
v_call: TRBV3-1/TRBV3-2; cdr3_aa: ASSQPQGSYNSPLH
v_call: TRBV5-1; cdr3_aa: ASSGGTSSGFEQF
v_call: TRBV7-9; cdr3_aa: ASRAPRTGGAF
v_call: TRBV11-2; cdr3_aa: ASSLWVRAGGRYEQY
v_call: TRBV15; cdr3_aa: ATSPIGSSSYEQY
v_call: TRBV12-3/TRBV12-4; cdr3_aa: ASSLVDTYEQY
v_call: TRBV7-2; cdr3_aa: ASSLKLALAGSSYEQY
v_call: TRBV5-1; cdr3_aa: ASSLGQKVNEQF
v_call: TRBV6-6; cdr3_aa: ASSPTGTSNQPQH
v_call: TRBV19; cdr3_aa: ASRPGSQPQH
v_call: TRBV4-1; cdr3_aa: ASSPGQGGDTEAF
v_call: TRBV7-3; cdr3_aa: ASSLTPSGNEQF
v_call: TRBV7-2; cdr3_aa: ASSLRGGSNTGELF